The clone carrying this TCR beta chain occurred many times. Antigen specificity is unknown. Time point specified: newly diagnosed GD, antithyroid drugs for less than 3 months. The authors made the TCR library using RNA they extracted from PBMCs. Arm-PCR of CDR3 regions and iRepertoire HTBI primers were the basis on which TCR beta libraries were built. As processed by the authors: Spanning all samples, the identified segments comprised roughly 66 TRBV and approximately 15 TRBJ. TCRdb called the multiplex PCR reads again in MiXCR, with one record for every CDR3 protein. TCRdb's processing, not the study's, gives the V and J calls here. The table shows roughly 430,000 distinct CDR3 sequences, with about a sixth occurring only once. These data come from a study of regulatory T cells in long-lasting Graves disease. Whole-study context: Graves' patients, diagnosed recently, had received antithyroid drugs under 3 months.

This CDR3 contains 17 residues. The ends were cut back, 4 bases at V and 5 bases at J, with 21 bases in the middle. The germline CDR1 and CDR2 sequences are SGHKS and YYEKEE (reference sequence). Findings and limits, study-wide: Persistent cases of Graves' showed reduced TCR diversity relative to newly diagnosed patients.

These sequences were also reported in another study, on T cells in Graves' hyperthyroidism and ophthalmopathy. That work adds: Carried out on the TCR CDR3, a first-round RT-PCR used the HTBI primer set.

The sample consisted of peripheral blood mononuclear cells (PBMCs), taken at new diagnosis, from a patient treated with antithyroid drugs. The genes are TRBV5-5 and TRBJ1-4, with a weak D call TRBD1 (5 bases). The sequence came from a woman in her thirties with Graves disease. Written as DNA, the CDR3 is TGTGCCAGCAGCAGCTGGACCCCGGGACGGAGAAATGAAAAACTGTTTTTT. Amino acids: CASSSWTPGRRNEKLFF.